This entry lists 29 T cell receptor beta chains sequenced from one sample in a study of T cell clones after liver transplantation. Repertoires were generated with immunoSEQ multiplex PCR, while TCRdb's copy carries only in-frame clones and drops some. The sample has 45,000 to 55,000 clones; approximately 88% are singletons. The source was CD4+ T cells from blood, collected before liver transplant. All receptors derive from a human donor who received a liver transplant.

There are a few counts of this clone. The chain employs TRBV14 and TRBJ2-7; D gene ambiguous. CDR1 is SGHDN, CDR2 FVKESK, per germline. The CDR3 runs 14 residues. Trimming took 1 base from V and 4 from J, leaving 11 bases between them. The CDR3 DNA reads TGTGCCAGCAGCCAAGTAAAAGGGCGGTACGAGCAGTACTTC. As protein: CASSQVKGRYEQYF.

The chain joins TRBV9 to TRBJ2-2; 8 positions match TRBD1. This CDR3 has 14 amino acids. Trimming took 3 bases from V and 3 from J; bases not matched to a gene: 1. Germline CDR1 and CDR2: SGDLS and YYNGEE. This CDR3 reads CASSEGQDTGELFF. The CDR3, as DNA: TGTGCCAGCAGCGAGGGACAGGACACCGGGGAGCTGTTTTTT. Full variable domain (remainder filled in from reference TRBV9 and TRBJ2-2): DSGVTQTPKHLITATGQRVTLRCSPRSGDLSVYWYQQSLDQGLQFLIQYYNGEERAKGNILERFSAQQFPDLHSELNLSSLELGDSALYFCASSEGQDTGELFFGEGSRLTVL.

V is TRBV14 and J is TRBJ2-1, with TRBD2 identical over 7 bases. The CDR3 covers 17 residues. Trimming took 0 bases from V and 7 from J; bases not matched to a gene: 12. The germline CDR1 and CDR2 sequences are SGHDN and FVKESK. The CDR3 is CASSQDAPREQRNEQFF. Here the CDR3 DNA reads TGTGCCAGCAGCCAAGATGCTCCGCGGGAGCAAAGGAATGAGCAGTTCTTC.

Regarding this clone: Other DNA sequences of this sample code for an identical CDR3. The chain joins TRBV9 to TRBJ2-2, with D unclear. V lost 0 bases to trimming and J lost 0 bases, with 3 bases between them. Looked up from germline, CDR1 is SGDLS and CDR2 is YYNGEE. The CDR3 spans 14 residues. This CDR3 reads CASSVVANTGELFF. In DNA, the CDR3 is TGTGCCAGCAGCGTAGTCGCGAACACCGGGGAGCTGTTTTTT.

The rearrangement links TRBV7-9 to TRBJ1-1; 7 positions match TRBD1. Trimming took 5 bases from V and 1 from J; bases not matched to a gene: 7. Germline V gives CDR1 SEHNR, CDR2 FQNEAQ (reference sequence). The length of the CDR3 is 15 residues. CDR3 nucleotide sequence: TGTGCCAGCAGCCCTGGGGACAGAGCGAACACTGAAGCTTTCTTT. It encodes CASSPGDRANTEAFF.

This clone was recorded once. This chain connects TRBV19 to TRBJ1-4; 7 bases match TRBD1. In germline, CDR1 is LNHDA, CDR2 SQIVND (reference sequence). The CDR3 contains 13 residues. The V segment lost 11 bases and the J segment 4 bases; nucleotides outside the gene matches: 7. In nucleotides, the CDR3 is TGTGCCGTCAACAGGGGACTTAATGAAAAACTGTTTTTT. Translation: CAVNRGLNEKLFF.

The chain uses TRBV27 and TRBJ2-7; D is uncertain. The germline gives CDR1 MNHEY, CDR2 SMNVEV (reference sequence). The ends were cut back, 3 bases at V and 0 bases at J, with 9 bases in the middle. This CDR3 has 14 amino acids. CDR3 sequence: CASSFLRSSYEQYF. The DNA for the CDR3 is TGTGCCAGCAGTTTTTTAAGGAGCTCCTACGAGCAGTACTTC.

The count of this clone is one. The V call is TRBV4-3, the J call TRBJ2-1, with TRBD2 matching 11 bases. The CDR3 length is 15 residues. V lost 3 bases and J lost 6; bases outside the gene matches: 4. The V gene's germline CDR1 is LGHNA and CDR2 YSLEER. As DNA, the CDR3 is TGCGCCAGCAGCCACCAACTAGCGGGGGTCAATGAGCAGTTCTTC. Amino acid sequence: CASSHQLAGVNEQFF.

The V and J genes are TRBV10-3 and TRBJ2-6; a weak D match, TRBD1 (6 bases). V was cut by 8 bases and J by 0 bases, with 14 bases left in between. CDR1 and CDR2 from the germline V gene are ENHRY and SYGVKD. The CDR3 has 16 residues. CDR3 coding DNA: TGTGCCATCGGGGCGGACAGTATCTCTGGGGCCAACGTCCTGACTTTC. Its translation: CAIGADSISGANVLTF.

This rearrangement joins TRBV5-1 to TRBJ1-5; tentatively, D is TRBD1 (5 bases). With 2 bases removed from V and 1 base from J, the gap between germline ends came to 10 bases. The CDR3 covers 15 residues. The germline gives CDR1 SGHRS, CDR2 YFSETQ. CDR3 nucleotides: TGCGCCAGCAGCTTAAGTGGGGACAGCAATCAGCCCCAGCATTTT. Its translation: CASSLSGDSNQPQHF.

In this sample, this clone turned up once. The CDR3 region has the DNA TGTGCCAGCAGCGGAGCGACGGAGACCCAGTACTTC. Protein product: CASSGATETQYF. The rearrangement uses TRBV7-9 and TRBJ2-5, with no clear D. The CDR3 has 12 amino acids. Trimming shortened V by 5 bases and J by 5 bases, and 9 bases separated the two germline ends. Germline loops: CDR1 SEHNR, CDR2 FQNEAQ (reference sequence).

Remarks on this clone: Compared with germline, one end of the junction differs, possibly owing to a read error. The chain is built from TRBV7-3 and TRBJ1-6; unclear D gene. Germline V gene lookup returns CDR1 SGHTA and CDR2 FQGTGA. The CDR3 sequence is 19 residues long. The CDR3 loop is CASRLRRLSLSSYNSPLHF. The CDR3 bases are TGTGCCAGCAGGTTAAGAAGGTTAAGTTTAAGCTCCTATAATTCACCCCTCCACTTT.

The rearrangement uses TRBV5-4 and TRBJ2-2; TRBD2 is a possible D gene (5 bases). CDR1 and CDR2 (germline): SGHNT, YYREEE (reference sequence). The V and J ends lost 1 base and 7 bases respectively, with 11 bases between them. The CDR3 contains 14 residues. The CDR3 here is CASSLLGRGGELFF. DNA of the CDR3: TGTGCCAGCAGCTTGTTAGGGAGAGGCGGGGAGCTGTTTTTT.

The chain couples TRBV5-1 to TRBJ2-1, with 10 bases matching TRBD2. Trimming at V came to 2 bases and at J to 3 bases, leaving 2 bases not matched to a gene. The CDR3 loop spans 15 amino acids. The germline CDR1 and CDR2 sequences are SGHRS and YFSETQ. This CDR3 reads CASSLAGGIYNEQFF. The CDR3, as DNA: TGCGCCAGCAGCTTAGCGGGAGGGATCTACAATGAGCAGTTCTTC.

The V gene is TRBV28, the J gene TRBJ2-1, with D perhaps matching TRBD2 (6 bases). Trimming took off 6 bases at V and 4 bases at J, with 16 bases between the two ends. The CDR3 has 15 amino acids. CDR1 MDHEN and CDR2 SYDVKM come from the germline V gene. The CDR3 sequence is CASRVGTGSYNEQFF. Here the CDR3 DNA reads TGTGCCAGCAGGGTGGGGACTGGGTCTTACAATGAGCAGTTCTTC.

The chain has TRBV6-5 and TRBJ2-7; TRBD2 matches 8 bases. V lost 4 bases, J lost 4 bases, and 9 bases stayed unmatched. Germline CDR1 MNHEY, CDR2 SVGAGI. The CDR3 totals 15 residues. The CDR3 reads CASSCPGLVFYEQYF. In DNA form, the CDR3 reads TGTGCCAGCAGTTGTCCGGGACTAGTCTTTTACGAGCAGTACTTC.

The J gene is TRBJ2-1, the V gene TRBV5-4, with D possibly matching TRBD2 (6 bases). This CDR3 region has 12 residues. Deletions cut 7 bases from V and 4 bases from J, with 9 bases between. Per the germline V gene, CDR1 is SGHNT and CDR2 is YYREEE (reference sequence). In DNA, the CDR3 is TGTGCCAGCTCCGGGACTTACAATGAGCAGTTCTTC. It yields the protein CASSGTYNEQFF.

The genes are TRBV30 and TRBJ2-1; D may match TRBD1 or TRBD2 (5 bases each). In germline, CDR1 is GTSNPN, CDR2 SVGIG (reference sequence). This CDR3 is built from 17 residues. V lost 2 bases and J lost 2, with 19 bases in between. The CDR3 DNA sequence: TGTGCCTGGAGTCTAGCTTCGCAGGGCAAGCCCTACAATGAGCAGTTCTTC. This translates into CAWSLASQGKPYNEQFF.

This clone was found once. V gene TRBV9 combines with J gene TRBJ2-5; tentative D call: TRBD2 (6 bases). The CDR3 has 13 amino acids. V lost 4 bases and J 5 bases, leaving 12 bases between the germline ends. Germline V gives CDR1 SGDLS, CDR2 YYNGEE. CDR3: CASSPLLAETQYF. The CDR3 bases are TGTGCCAGCAGCCCCTTGCTAGCGGAGACCCAGTACTTC.

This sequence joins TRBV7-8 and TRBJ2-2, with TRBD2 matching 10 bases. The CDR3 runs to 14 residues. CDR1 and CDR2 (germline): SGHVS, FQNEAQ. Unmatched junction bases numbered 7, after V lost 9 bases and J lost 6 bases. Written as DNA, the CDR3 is TGTGCCAGTCGAAGCGGGAGGGCCGCCGGGGAGCTGTTTTTT. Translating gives CASRSGRAAGELFF.

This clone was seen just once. The CDR3 loop is CARSLDDEQFF. CDR3 nucleotides: TGTGCCAGAAGCTTGGACGATGAGCAGTTCTTC. The rearrangement links TRBV5-3 to TRBJ2-1; D uncertain. TRBV5-3 is an ORF for which the function is uncertain. The CDR3 length is 11 residues. Trimming stripped 0 bases from V and 8 bases from J, with 3 bases between.

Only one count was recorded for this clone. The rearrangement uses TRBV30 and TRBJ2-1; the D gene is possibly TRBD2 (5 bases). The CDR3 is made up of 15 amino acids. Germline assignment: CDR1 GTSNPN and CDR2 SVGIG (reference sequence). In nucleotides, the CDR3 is TGTCTCTTGATCCGCGCCCGGGACTCCTACAATGAGCAGTTCTTC. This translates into CLLIRARDSYNEQFF. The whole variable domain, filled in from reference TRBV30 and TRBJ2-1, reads SQTIHQWPATLVQPVGSPLSLECTVEGTSNPNLYWYRQAAGRGLQLLFYSVGIGQISSEVPQNLSASRPQDRQFILSSKKLLLSDSGFYLCLLIRARDSYNEQFFGPGTRLTVL.

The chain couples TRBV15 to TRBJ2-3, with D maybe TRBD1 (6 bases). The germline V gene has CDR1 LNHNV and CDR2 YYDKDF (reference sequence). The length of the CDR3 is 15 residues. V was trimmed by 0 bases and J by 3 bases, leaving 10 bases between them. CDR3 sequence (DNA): TGTGCCACCAGCAGAGATTTACAGGGAACAGATACGCAGTATTTT. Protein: CATSRDLQGTDTQYF. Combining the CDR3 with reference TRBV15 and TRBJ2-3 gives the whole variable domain DAMVIQNPRYQVTQFGKPVTLSCSQTLNHNVMYWYQQKSSQAPKLLFHYYDKDFNNEADTPDNFQSRRPNTSFCFLDIRSPGLGDTAMYLCATSRDLQGTDTQYFGPGTRLTVL.

In DNA, the CDR3 is TGTGCCAGTAGTATAAGTAGCGGGGGGCCTATAGATACGCAGTATTTT. This codes for CASSISSGGPIDTQYF. The chain has TRBV19 and TRBJ2-3; 10 bases align to TRBD2. The CDR3 covers 16 residues. Unmatched junction bases numbered 7, after V lost 2 bases and J lost 5 bases. Germline assignment: CDR1 LNHDA and CDR2 SQIVND (reference sequence).

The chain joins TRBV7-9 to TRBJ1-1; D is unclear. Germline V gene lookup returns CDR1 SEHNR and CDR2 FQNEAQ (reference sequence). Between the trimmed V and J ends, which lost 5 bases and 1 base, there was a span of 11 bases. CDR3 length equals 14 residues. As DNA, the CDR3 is TGTGCCAGCAGCCCCCGGACGGGGAACACTGAAGCTTTCTTT. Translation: CASSPRTGNTEAFF.

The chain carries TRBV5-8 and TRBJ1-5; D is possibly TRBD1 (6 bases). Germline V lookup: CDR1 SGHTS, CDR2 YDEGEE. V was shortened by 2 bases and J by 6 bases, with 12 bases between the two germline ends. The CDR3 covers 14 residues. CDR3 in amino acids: CASSFRQVGQPQHF. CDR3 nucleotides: TGTGCCAGCAGCTTCCGACAGGTGGGTCAGCCCCAGCATTTT.

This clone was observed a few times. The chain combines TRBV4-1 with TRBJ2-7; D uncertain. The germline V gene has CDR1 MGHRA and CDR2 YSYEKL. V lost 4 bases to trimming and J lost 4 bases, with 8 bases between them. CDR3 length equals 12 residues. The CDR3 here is CASSPSPYEQYF. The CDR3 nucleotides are TGCGCCAGCAGCCCTTCACCGTACGAGCAGTACTTC.

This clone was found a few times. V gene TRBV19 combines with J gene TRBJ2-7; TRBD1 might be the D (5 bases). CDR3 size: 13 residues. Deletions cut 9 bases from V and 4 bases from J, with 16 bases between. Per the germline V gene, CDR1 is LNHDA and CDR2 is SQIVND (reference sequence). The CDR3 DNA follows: TGTGCCAGGAGGAAGGGGTCCAAATACGAGCAGTACTTC. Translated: CARRKGSKYEQYF.

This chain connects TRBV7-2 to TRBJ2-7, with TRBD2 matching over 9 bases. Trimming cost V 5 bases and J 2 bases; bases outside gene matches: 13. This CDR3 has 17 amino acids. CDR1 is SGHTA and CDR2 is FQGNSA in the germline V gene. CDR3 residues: CASSLIAGGQGAYEQYF. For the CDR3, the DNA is TGTGCCAGCAGCCTTATCGCGGGGGGGCAGGGGGCCTACGAGCAGTACTTC.